This T cell receptor beta chain was observed in a study of T cell clonotyping in hematopoietic cell transplantation. Study in general: Pretransplant recipient samples were taken after cytoreduction.

Study-level results: Without cell sorting, CD4 versus CD8 contributions remain unresolved. Higher Inverse Simpson Index values in graft donor and pretransplant recipient predicted broader posttransplant TCR diversity.

The time point here: recipient sample about 28 days before transplant, after cytoreduction. Blood collection times were about day -28 and days 30, 100, 180 posttransplant. Method: immunoSEQ multiplex PCR; TCRdb's copy keeps in-frame clones and lacks some. The sample yields roughly 45,000 clones, 70% to 90% seen once. The germline V gene encodes CDR1 SGDLS and CDR2 YYNGEE. The V gene end was trimmed by 1 base and the J gene end by 9 bases; junction bases not matched to a gene: 7. CDR3 length equals 14 residues. Comments on this clone: As yet, its antigen is unknown.

This TCR derives from a man between 60 and 70 years old with biphenotypic leukemia. Some clones in this sample may be carry-over from other donors' samples. This chain links TRBV9 with TRBJ2-1; 7 bases line up with TRBD1. The sample in question was peripheral blood mononuclear cells, obtained before stem cell transplant. CDR3 in DNA: TGTGCCAGCAGCGTAACCGACAGGGAGCCTGAGCAGTTCTTC. Protein sequence: CASSVTDREPEQFF.